This paragraph reports one T cell receptor beta chain. Its antigen is not identified. This sample was included in a study of monozygotic twins with cystic fibrosis. Findings of the study overall: Monozygotic CF twins shared more identical nucleotide clonotypes than unrelated patients. J usage was most co-twin-similar in 8 of 16 pairs, V in 13. Median Simpson clonality of 0.0095 suggested naive T cells predominated.

Clones were read by immunoSEQ multiplex PCR, and TCRdb kept only the in-frame ones, dropping some. Here the sample spans about 20,000 clones, around 97% being singletons. The V and J ends lost 6 bases and 4 bases respectively, with 10 bases between them. The CDR3 is 13 amino acids. CDR1 and CDR2 (germline): SNHLY, FYNNEI. The V call is TRBV2, the J call TRBJ1-5; perhaps TRBD1 as D (6 bases). Source material: blood. The TCR comes from a woman in her 30s with cystic fibrosis. CDR3 amino acids: CASRATGNQPQHF. CDR3 nucleotide sequence: TGTGCCAGCAGAGCTACAGGGAATCAGCCCCAGCATTTT.